A selection of T cell receptor beta chains follows, all from one sample in a study of control samples from healthy donors and cancer patients. Sequenced by immunoSEQ multiplex PCR; TCRdb stores in-frame clones only, minus some. This repertoire shows about 120,000 clones, roughly 84% found once; its top ten account for around 9%. Sample: blood. The receptors stem from a man in his forties in good health. The CDR3 runs from the conserved cysteine through the conserved F or W.

v_gene	j_gene	CDR3aa
TRBV4-3	TRBJ1-6	CASSQEGYNSPLHF
TRBV4-3	TRBJ1-3	CASSQDLPGGSGNTIYF
TRBV7-8	TRBJ2-7	CASSFRGGVGYEQYF
TRBV30	TRBJ1-2	CAWSPTGGRYTF
TRBV13	TRBJ1-2	CASSARDRWVNGYTF
TRBV10-3	TRBJ1-1	CAISEGGINTEAFF
TRBV5-6	TRBJ1-1	CASSAWAEAFF
TRBV6-2/TRBV6-3	TRBJ2-3	CASSPTSGADTQYF
TRBV18	TRBJ1-1	CASSPPSGYTEAFF
TRBV6-2/TRBV6-3	TRBJ2-1	CASSYPGNEQFF
TRBV3-1/TRBV3-2	TRBJ2-3	CASSQPPPTDTQYF
TRBV25-1	TRBJ1-5	CASGETGLGNQPQHF
TRBV5-1	TRBJ2-7	CASSLDWGSGEQYF
TRBV4-1	TRBJ1-3	CASRRGSSGNTIYF
TRBV5-8	TRBJ1-5	CASSLYLGAGNQPQHF
TRBV4-3	TRBJ1-4	CASSLLFGTGVEKLFF
TRBV6-5	TRBJ2-3	CASSSLPGSTDTQYF
TRBV5-1	TRBJ1-1	CASSLLSGAAAEAFF
TRBV4-3	TRBJ2-6	CASSLRPPGYSGANVLTF
TRBV18	TRBJ2-5	CASSPTDDTQETQYF
TRBV4-3	TRBJ1-6	CASSQGLDSPLHF
TRBV20-1	TRBJ1-1	CSASDTNTEAFF
TRBV4-1	TRBJ1-2	CASSQVVGDPYGYTF
TRBV15	TRBJ1-5	CATSSVGEPQHF
TRBV14	TRBJ1-2	CASSQDLIRDTNYGYTF
TRBV18	TRBJ1-5	CASSPQGGDQPQHF
TRBV6-2/TRBV6-3	TRBJ1-5	CASSYSPDYSNQPQHF
TRBV7-2	TRBJ1-2	CASSPTGGQVYGYTF
TRBV2	TRBJ2-6	CASRLLSPANVLTF
TRBV6-1	TRBJ1-2	CASSDGGGLGNYTF
TRBV4-3	TRBJ1-2	CASSQGGTNYGYTF
TRBV6-2/TRBV6-3	TRBJ1-6	CASSYLSIGNSPLHF
TRBV7-9	TRBJ2-1	CASSLWSTNEQFF
TRBV5-6	TRBJ2-7	CASSWGVTYEQYF
TRBV21-1	TRBJ2-7	CASSKARTGPYEQYF
TRBV11-3	TRBJ1-1	CASSLGLNEAFF
TRBV5-1	TRBJ2-7	CASSLTAFYEQYF
TRBV5-1	TRBJ2-1	CASSHPGTGNEQFF
TRBV7-2	TRBJ2-3	CASSDRGGDTQYF
TRBV4-1	TRBJ1-3	CASSTRVTGFSGNTIYF
TRBV29-1	TRBJ2-1	CSLTDWEGNEQFF